A single sample gave rise to the 3 T cell receptor beta chains below, sequenced in a study of cytomegalovirus exposure and HLA in healthy donors. The PCR used 60 Vbeta and 13 Jbeta primers. The protocol was immunoSEQ multiplex PCR, while the TCRdb copy is restricted to in-frame clones and leaves out a portion. The table records roughly 80,000 clones, around 81% of them present only once. Sequenced material: PBMCs. The receptors here all came from a male donor in good health and CMV-seronegative.

The rearrangement uses TRBV2 and TRBJ2-7; 11 bases agree with TRBD1. V was pared by 5 bases and J by 6 bases, with 6 bases of the junction left unmatched. This CDR3 is built from 14 residues. Germline V CDR1 and CDR2: SNHLY, FYNNEI. Written as DNA, the CDR3 is TGTGCCAGCAGTTCAGGGACAGGGGGAAGCGAGCAGTACTTC. As protein: CASSSGTGGSEQYF.

The V and J genes are TRBV9 and TRBJ2-1, with a weak D call TRBD2 (5 bases). Trimming left V 6 bases short and J 8 bases short, with 15 bases between. The germline V gene encodes CDR1 SGDLS and CDR2 YYNGEE. The length of the CDR3 is 13 residues. CDR3 in amino acids: CASKGAEIDEQFF. The CDR3 region has the DNA TGTGCCAGCAAGGGAGCCGAAATCGATGAGCAGTTCTTC.

This rearrangement joins TRBV5-1 to TRBJ2-1; D might be TRBD2 (6 bases). The CDR3 has 16 residues. V was clipped by 1 base and J by 3 bases, with 14 bases between them. Germline-derived CDR1 and CDR2 are SGHRS and YFSETQ. The CDR3 DNA reads TGCGCCAGCAGCTTGTCGTCTAGCGCTGACTACAATGAGCAGTTCTTC. Translated, it gives CASSLSSSADYNEQFF.